This TCR beta chain was recovered during a study of shared clonotypes between healthy human individuals. Study-wide results and caveats: Generation probabilities of non-shared clonotypes were lower (relative to those shared by all four donors). Sampling covered nothing but blood. Tissue TCR repertoires likely differ from those found in blood. Incompleteness in sorted-subset sequencing, despite large depth, was shown by rarefaction.

The assay was immunoSEQ multiplex PCR, and TCRdb's table has in-frame clones only and misses some. The table includes millions of clones, 93% detected once. Splitting of CD4+ cells produced CD45RA+ naive and CD45RA-negative memory subsets. As regards this clone: What it binds is not known.

The source is a man aged 18 to 35 in good health. Some clones in this sample may be carry-over from other donors' samples. The sample was naive CD4+ T cells from PBMCs. Subset described: CD45RA+ positively selected.

This chain's CDR3 is CASSPLADYEQYF. As DNA, the CDR3 is TGCGCCAGCTCCCCGCTGGCGGACTACGAGCAGTACTTC. This chain joins TRBV5-1 and TRBJ2-7; D gene uncertain. Trimming took off 7 bases at V and 3 bases at J, with 14 bases between the two ends. Germline V lookup: CDR1 SGHRS, CDR2 YFSETQ. The CDR3 sequence is 13 residues long.